This T cell receptor (beta chain) was profiled in a study of cytomegalovirus exposure and HLA in healthy donors. This CDR3 has 18 residues. V was clipped by 0 bases and J by 2 bases, with 17 bases between them. Germline V gene lookup returns CDR1 LNHNV and CDR2 YYDKDF (reference sequence). Amplification used 60 Vbeta primers and 13 Jbeta primers. Using immunoSEQ multiplex PCR, the repertoire was profiled, and TCRdb retains in-frame clones only, with some absent. The table shows approximately 170,000 clones, with about 63% occurring only once. The source material was PBMCs. The chain is built from TRBV15 and TRBJ2-1, with a weak D call TRBD2 (6 bases). The sequence was collected from a woman aged 40 to 50 in good health and CMV-seropositive. As DNA, the CDR3 is TGTGCCACCAGCAGAGATTCTTCGGGGGTATTTGCCTACAATGAGCAGTTCTTC. Translation gives CATSRDSSGVFAYNEQFF. The full variable domain, rest sourced from reference TRBV15 and TRBJ2-1, is DAMVIQNPRYQVTQFGKPVTLSCSQTLNHNVMYWYQQKSSQAPKLLFHYYDKDFNNEADTPDNFQSRRPNTSFCFLDIRSPGLGDTAMYLCATSRDSSGVFAYNEQFFGPGTRLTVL.